This T cell receptor beta chain was obtained from a study of blood T cell repertoires in COVID-19. Data came from immunoSEQ multiplex PCR; TCRdb stores just in-frame clones and leaves some out. This table has about 260,000 clones, roughly 86% appearing once. V lost 6 bases, J lost 8 bases, and 17 bases lay in between. Germline CDR1 MNHEY, CDR2 SMNVEV (reference sequence). The CDR3 has 15 residues. Input material: peripheral blood. The chain couples TRBV27 to TRBJ1-6; no definite D call. The receptor was derived from a man aged 35 to 55 with active or convalescent COVID-19. CDR3: CASRPRRELDSPLHF. CDR3 DNA: TGTGCCAGCAGGCCTCGTCGGGAGTTGGATTCACCCCTCCACTTT.